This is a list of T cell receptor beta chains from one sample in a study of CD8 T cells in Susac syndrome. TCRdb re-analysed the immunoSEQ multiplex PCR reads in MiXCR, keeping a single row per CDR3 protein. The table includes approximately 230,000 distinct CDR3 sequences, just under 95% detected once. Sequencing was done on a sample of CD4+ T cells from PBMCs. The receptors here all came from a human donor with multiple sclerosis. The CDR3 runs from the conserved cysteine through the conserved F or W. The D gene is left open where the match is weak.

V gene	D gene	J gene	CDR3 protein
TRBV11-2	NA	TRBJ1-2	CASSSEGSYGYTF
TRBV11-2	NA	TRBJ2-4	CASSLWGLDSRNIQYF
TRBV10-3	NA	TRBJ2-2	CAISGGVRGAAGELFF
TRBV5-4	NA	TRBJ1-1	CASSLIGWGTEAFF
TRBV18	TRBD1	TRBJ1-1	CASSPIQGRNTEAFF
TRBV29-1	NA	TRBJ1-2	CSVAGNYGYTF
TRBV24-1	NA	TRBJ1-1	CATSFTGNTEAFF
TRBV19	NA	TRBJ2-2	CASSGNGAGELFF
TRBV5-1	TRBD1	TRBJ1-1	CASSQTGTGAEAFF
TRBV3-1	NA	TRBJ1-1	CASSQGGARTEAFF
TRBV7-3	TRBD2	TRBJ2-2	CASSSSTSGGVGTGELFF
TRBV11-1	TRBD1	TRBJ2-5	CASSSPVTGTGPNFQETQYF
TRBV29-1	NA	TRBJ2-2	CSVVSSQGTGELFF
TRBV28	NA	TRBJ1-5	CASSLDRNNQPQHF
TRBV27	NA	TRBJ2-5	CASSLTRRETQYF
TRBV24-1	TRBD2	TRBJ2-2	CATSDLIAGAGTGELFF
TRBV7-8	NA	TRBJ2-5	CASSGASETQYF
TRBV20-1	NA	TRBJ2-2	CSARDGQLANTGELFF
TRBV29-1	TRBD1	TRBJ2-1	CSVGTGVYNEQFF
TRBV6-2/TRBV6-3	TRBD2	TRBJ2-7	CASSYALAGGNSYEQYF
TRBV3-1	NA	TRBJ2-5	CASTLGGLQETQYF
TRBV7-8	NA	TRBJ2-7	CASSFTDRTYEQYF
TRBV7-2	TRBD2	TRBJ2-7	CASSLRGAGDEQYF
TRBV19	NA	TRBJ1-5	CASTEEAQPQHF
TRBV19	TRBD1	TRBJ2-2	CASSTPTGGAGPGELFF
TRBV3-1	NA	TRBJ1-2	CASSQGRGNYGYTF
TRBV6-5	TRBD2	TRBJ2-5	CASSYGTGTSGGASKTQYF
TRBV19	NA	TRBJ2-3	CASSTTSTDTQYF
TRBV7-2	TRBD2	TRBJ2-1	CASSAGLAKNNEQFF
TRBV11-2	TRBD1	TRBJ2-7	CASSLVAGGGYEQYF
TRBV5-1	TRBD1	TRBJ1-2	CASSSPGQNYGYTF
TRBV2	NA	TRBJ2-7	CASSEAPSYEQYF
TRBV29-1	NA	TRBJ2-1	CSVGGPSTNNEQFF